A selection of T cell receptor beta chains follows, all from one sample in a study of blood T cell repertoires in COVID-19. The assay was immunoSEQ multiplex PCR, and TCRdb's table has in-frame clones only and misses some. The repertoire has approximately 46,000 clones, roughly nine tenths of them found once; the top ten carry just under 6.5%. What was sequenced was peripheral blood. The receptors shown here come from a man aged 65 to 85 with active COVID-19. Each CDR3 is given with its conserved first and last residue. The order of the fields is clone size, V gene, J gene, D gene, CDR3 DNA, CDR3 protein. D genes are given only for firm matches. Some rows have no size entry. The others give once, few or many, or a class for an expanded clone.

>few|TRBV6-6|TRBJ1-6|NA
TGTGCCAGTGGGCAGAAGAATTCACCCCTCCACTTT
CASGQKNSPLHF
>NA|TRBV4-1|TRBJ1-3|TRBD1
TGCGCCAGCAGCCAACCCGACAGGGCTGGAAACACCATATATTTT
CASSQPDRAGNTIYF
>NA|TRBV24-1|TRBJ2-5|TRBD2
TGTGCCACCAGTGATGTCGGGACTACACAAGAGACCCAGTACTTC
CATSDVGTTQETQYF
>NA|TRBV5-5|TRBJ2-1|TRBD1
TGTGCCAGCAACAGTTTCCAGGGGGCTCTCAATGAGCAGTTCTTC
CASNSFQGALNEQFF
>few|TRBV28|TRBJ1-6|TRBD1
TGTGCCAGCAGTCCAATCGGGACAGGGGAGAATTCACCCCTCCACTTT
CASSPIGTGENSPLHF
>NA|TRBV7-9|TRBJ2-2|NA
TGTGCCAGCAGCCCACGCCGAAACGGTCCCGGGGAGCTGTTTTTT
CASSPRRNGPGELFF
>NA|TRBV19|TRBJ1-5|NA
TGTGCCAGTAGTGAGAGTAGACAGCCCCAGCATTTT
CASSESRQPQHF
>NA|TRBV5-1|TRBJ2-3|NA
TGCGCCAGCAGATTGGACAGTACTAGCACAGATACGCAGTATTTT
CASRLDSTSTDTQYF
>NA|TRBV21-1|TRBJ2-7|NA
TGTGCCAGCAGCAATAGACAGGTGCGCGTCGGCGAGCAGTACTTC
CASSNRQVRVGEQYF
>once|TRBV24-1|TRBJ2-1|TRBD1
TGTGCCACCAGTGACGCCCGGCTCCGGCAGGGGGAAGCCTACAATGAGCAGTTCTTC
CATSDARLRQGEAYNEQFF
>NA|TRBV6-5|TRBJ1-1|TRBD1
TGTGCCAGCAGACTAACTGGGACAGGGAAAGAAGCTTTCTTT
CASRLTGTGKEAFF
>NA|TRBV10-1|TRBJ2-2|NA
TGCGCCAGTGGCTCAGCGAACACCGGGGAGCTGTTTTTT
CASGSANTGELFF
>NA|TRBV21-1|TRBJ2-5|NA
TGTGCCAGCAGCAAAGGGACAGGGGTTGTAGAGACCCAGTACTTC
CASSKGTGVVETQYF
>NA|TRBV10-3|TRBJ2-7|NA
TGTGCCATCAGGGAACAGGGAAACGAGCAGTACTTC
CAIREQGNEQYF
>NA|TRBV28|TRBJ1-5|NA
TGTGCCACCACGGGAGGGGCAGTTTTCAATCAGCCCCAGCATTTT
CATTGGAVFNQPQHF
>NA|TRBV29-1|TRBJ2-5|NA
TGCAGCGTTATACAAGAGACCCAGTACTTC
CSVIQETQYF
>NA|TRBV5-6|TRBJ2-3|NA
TGTGCCAGCAGCTTGGTTGAGCGGATGGTAGCAGATACGCAGTATTTT
CASSLVERMVADTQYF
>NA|TRBV7-8|TRBJ2-1|NA
TGTGCCAGCAGCTTTAGTAACTCCTACAATGAGCAGTTCTTC
CASSFSNSYNEQFF
>NA|TRBV7-3|TRBJ2-1|TRBD2
TGTGCCAGCAGCTTAGGTTGGACGGGGGGGCCGTTCCATGAGCAGTTCTTC
CASSLGWTGGPFHEQFF
>NA|TRBV19|TRBJ2-5|NA
TGTGCCAGTAGTAGGCAGGGCGGAGAGACCCAGTACTTC
CASSRQGGETQYF
>NA|TRBV6-1|TRBJ1-5|NA
TGTGCCAGCAGTGAACAGGCCGCTTATCAGCCCCAGCATTTT
CASSEQAAYQPQHF
>NA|TRBV27|TRBJ2-1|TRBD1
TGTGCCAGCAGTACGGGACAGAGGGTTCAGCAGTTCTTC
CASSTGQRVQQFF
>NA|TRBV5-6|TRBJ2-7|NA
TGTGCCAGCAGCCGACAGGTGACCTACGAGCAGTACTTC
CASSRQVTYEQYF
>NA|TRBV18|TRBJ2-2|NA
TGTGCCAGCTCACCAGCAGGAGGAACTGGGGAGCTGTTTTTT
CASSPAGGTGELFF
>NA|TRBV28|TRBJ2-1|NA
TGTGCCAGCAGTCCTAACTCACCGGGATCCAACAATGAGCAGTTCTTC
CASSPNSPGSNNEQFF
>NA|TRBV10-3|TRBJ2-7|NA
TGTGCCATCAGTGGGACTTCCCCCTACGAGCAGTACTTC
CAISGTSPYEQYF
>NA|TRBV24-1|TRBJ1-1|NA
TGTGCCACCAGTGCGGAGGGAAGTACTGAAGCTTTCTTT
CATSAEGSTEAFF
>NA|TRBV7-9|TRBJ1-1|NA
TGTGCCAGCAGCGCCGAGGTGAGGGCCAATGAAGCTTTCTTT
CASSAEVRANEAFF
>NA|TRBV5-1|TRBJ2-1|TRBD2
TGCGCCAGCAGTCCGGGGGGCTCCTACAATGAGCAGTTCTTC
CASSPGGSYNEQFF
>NA|TRBV7-9|TRBJ2-3|NA
TGTGCCAGCCCGGAGGGGCCGTCGGTGCCAGATACGCAGTATTTT
CASPEGPSVPDTQYF
>NA|TRBV5-1|TRBJ1-5|TRBD1
TGCGCCAGCAGCGTGGGACAGGGGGATCAGCCCCAGCATTTT
CASSVGQGDQPQHF
>NA|TRBV10-3|TRBJ1-3|NA
TGTGCCATCAGTGAGGGGCAGGCCAGTATCAACACCATATATTTT
CAISEGQASINTIYF
>NA|TRBV5-1|TRBJ1-6|TRBD1
TGCGCCAGCAGCCCGTCCCCGACAGGGACGAATTCACCCCTCCACTTT
CASSPSPTGTNSPLHF
>NA|TRBV28|TRBJ2-7|NA
TGTGCCAGCAGTTTAGGTTCGGCTGGGAGCTCCTACGAGCAGTACTTC
CASSLGSAGSSYEQYF
>NA|TRBV4-3|TRBJ2-2|TRBD1
TGCGCCAGCAGCAGAGGACAGGGATCCACCGGGGAGCTGTTTTTT
CASSRGQGSTGELFF
>NA|TRBV4-2|TRBJ2-7|TRBD1
TGTGCCAGCAGCCAGTCCCCGGGACAGGGGGAATACGAGCAGTACTTC
CASSQSPGQGEYEQYF
>NA|TRBV27|TRBJ2-5|TRBD2
TGTGCCAGCAGAGGAGGGACTAGCTTGCAAGAGACCCAGTACTTC
CASRGGTSLQETQYF
>NA|TRBV5-1|TRBJ2-7|TRBD1
TGCGCCAGCGCGGGGACAGGGCGGTACGAGCAGTACTTC
CASAGTGRYEQYF
>once|TRBV25-1|TRBJ2-1|NA
TGTGCCAGCAGTTCTCCCAATGAGCAGTTCTTC
CASSSPNEQFF
>NA|TRBV19|TRBJ1-5|TRBD1
TGTGCCAGTAGTTCCGACAGGGTGGGCAATCAGCCCCAGCATTTT
CASSSDRVGNQPQHF
>NA|TRBV5-1|TRBJ1-2|TRBD1
TGCGCCAGCAGCCCTACCCAGGGGGCGACGGGGAACTATGGCTACACCTTC
CASSPTQGATGNYGYTF
>NA|TRBV5-1|TRBJ2-7|NA
TGCGCCAGCAGCTTGGCCCTTAGCAGCTACGAGCAGTACTTC
CASSLALSSYEQYF
>once|TRBV5-8|TRBJ1-6|NA
TGTGCCAGCAGCTACGATCAGGGGTCGAATTCACCCCTCCACTTT
CASSYDQGSNSPLHF
>NA|TRBV9|TRBJ1-2|TRBD1
TGTGCCAGCAGCGGAGGACAGGGAGCTAACTATGGCTACACCTTC
CASSGGQGANYGYTF
>NA|TRBV6-4|TRBJ1-1|TRBD1
TGTGCCAGCAGTGGATCCGGGACAGGATGGTATATGGGAGCTTTCTTT
CASSGSGTGWYMGAFF
>NA|TRBV28|TRBJ2-1|NA
TGTGATCTCTTTCTTCGGACAGAAGAGTGGGTAAATGAGCAGTTCTTC
CDLFLRTEEWVNEQFF
>NA|TRBV18|TRBJ2-5|TRBD2
TGTGCCAGCTCACCACCGGGACTAGCGGGGACGATGGAGACCCAGTACTTC
CASSPPGLAGTMETQYF
>NA|TRBV18|TRBJ2-5|NA
TGTGCCAGCTCACCGCGCAGGGCGCAAGAGACCCAGTACTTC
CASSPRRAQETQYF
>NA|TRBV19|TRBJ1-6|NA
TGTGCCAGTAGTCCAGGGTTCCCTAATTCACCCCTCCACTTT
CASSPGFPNSPLHF
>once|TRBV30|TRBJ1-2|NA
TGTGCCTGGAGTACAGGCTTGTATGGCTACACCTTC
CAWSTGLYGYTF
>NA|TRBV7-2|TRBJ2-1|TRBD2
TGTGCCAGCAGCTTAACAGCGGGGGTGTCCTACAATGAGCAGTTCTTC
CASSLTAGVSYNEQFF
>once|TRBV29-1|TRBJ2-2|TRBD1
TGCAGCGGGGACAGGGGGACCGGGGAGCTGTTTTTT
CSGDRGTGELFF